This TCR beta chain was found in a study of shared clonotypes between healthy human individuals. This CDR3 is 16 amino acids long. The germline V gene has CDR1 SGHTA and CDR2 FQGTGA. The V end lost 4 bases, the J end lost 0 bases, and 12 bases lay between the germline ends. Profiling relied on immunoSEQ multiplex PCR, and the TCRdb table lists in-frame clones only, not all of them. The table has 1.6 million or so clones, roughly 96% seen once. Material for sequencing was naive CD4+ T cells sorted from blood. The subset denotes: CD45RA+ positively selected. This clonotype originated in a man aged 25 to 45 in good health. The rearrangement joins TRBV7-3 to TRBJ2-2; D is undetermined. As DNA, the CDR3 is TGTGCCAGCAGCTCACTTGGACCTACGAACACCGGGGAGCTGTTTTTT. It codes for CASSSLGPTNTGELFF.